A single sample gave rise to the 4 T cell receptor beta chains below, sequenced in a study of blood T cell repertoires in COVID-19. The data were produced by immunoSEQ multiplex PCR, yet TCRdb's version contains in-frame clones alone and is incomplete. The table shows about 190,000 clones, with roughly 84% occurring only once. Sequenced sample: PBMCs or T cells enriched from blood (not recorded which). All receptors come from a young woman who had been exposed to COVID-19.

CDR3 bases: TGTGCCATCAGCGGACAGGGGGACGCCTATGGCTACACCTTC. Its translation: CAISGQGDAYGYTF. V usage is TRBV10-3 and J usage is TRBJ1-2; 10 nucleotides line up with TRBD1. After removal of 6 bases from V and 4 bases from J, the junction contained 5 bases not matched to a gene. The length of the CDR3 is 14 residues. The germline CDR1 and CDR2 sequences are ENHRY and SYGVKD.

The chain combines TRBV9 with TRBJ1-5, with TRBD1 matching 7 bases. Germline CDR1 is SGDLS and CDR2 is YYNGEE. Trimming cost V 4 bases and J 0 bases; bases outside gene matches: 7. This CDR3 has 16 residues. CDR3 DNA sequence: TGTGCCAGCAGCAGAACCGGGACAGATAGCAATCAGCCCCAGCATTTT. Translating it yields CASSRTGTDSNQPQHF.

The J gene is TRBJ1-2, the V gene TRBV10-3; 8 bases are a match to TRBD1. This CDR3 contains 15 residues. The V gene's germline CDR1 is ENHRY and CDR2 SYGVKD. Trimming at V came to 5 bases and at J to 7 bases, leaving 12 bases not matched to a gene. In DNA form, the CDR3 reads TGTGCCATCAGTCAACTCCAGGGGGCCCGGGGTGGCTACACCTTC. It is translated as CAISQLQGARGGYTF.

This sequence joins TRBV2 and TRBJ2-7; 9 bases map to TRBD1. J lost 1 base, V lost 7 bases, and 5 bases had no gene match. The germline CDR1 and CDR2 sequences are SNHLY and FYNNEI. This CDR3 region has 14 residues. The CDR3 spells CASKRDRASYEQYF. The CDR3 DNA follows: TGTGCCAGCAAGAGGGACAGGGCGTCCTACGAGCAGTACTTC.